The 20 T cell receptor beta chains below were found in one sample sequenced in a study of T cell changes during pregnancy in multiple sclerosis. Using immunoSEQ multiplex PCR, the repertoire was profiled, and TCRdb retains in-frame clones only, with some absent. The data hold about 38,000 clones, with roughly 91% observed a single time. Sequenced material: CD4+ T cells from peripheral blood mononuclear cells, taken after pregnancy. The origin of the receptors is a female donor in good health, enrolled as a control in a pregnancy study.

The chain uses TRBV6-5 and TRBJ2-1; 9 positions agree with TRBD2. Germline-derived CDR1 and CDR2 are MNHEY and SVGAGI. This CDR3 contains 15 residues. V gave up 7 bases and J gave up 6 bases; unmatched junction bases: 10. In DNA form, the CDR3 reads TGTGCCAGCACCCCCGGCGGGAGGGCCTCCAATGAGCAGTTCTTC. Translating gives CASTPGGRASNEQFF.

The genes are TRBV5-1 and TRBJ2-1, with 7 bases matching TRBD1. J was trimmed by 5 bases and V by 4 bases; bases with no gene match: 9. The germline V gene encodes CDR1 SGHRS and CDR2 YFSETQ. The length of the CDR3 is 15 residues. The CDR3 DNA follows: TGCGCCAGCAGCCACCGACAGGGTGGACACAATGAGCAGTTCTTC. Translation: CASSHRQGGHNEQFF.

The chain has TRBV28 and TRBJ1-4; D possibly corresponds to TRBD1 (6 bases). CDR1 is MDHEN and CDR2 is SYDVKM in the germline V gene. The V end was cut by 5 bases, the J end by 5 bases, with 9 bases between. CDR3 length: 13 residues. The DNA for the CDR3 is TGTGCCAGCAGTCGCGGACAGAATGAAAAACTGTTTTTT. It is translated as CASSRGQNEKLFF. Supplemented by reference TRBV28 and TRBJ1-4, the full variable domain reads DVKVTQSSRYLVKRTGEKVFLECVQDMDHENMFWYRQDPGLGLRLIYFSYDVKMKEKGDIPEGYSVSREKKERFSLILESASTNQTSMYLCASSRGQNEKLFFGSGTQLSVL.

The chain recombines TRBV13 with TRBJ2-7, with D possibly matching TRBD2 (6 bases). CDR3 length: 14 amino acids. The germline V gene encodes CDR1 PRHDT and CDR2 FYEKMQ (reference sequence). Deletions cut 3 bases from V and 4 bases from J, with 13 bases between. CDR3 region: CASSFGLASYEQYF. The DNA of the CDR3 is TGTGCCAGCAGCTTCGGGCTAGCGAGTTACGAGCAGTACTTC.

The chain recombines TRBV5-1 with TRBJ1-5; 7 nucleotides match TRBD1. The V gene end was trimmed by 0 bases and the J gene end by 7 bases; junction bases not matched to a gene: 1. Germline V gene lookup returns CDR1 SGHRS and CDR2 YFSETQ. This CDR3 is built from 13 residues. CDR3 in amino acids: CASSLEGAQPQHF. The CDR3 coding sequence is TGCGCCAGCAGCTTGGAGGGGGCCCAGCCCCAGCATTTT.

J is TRBJ2-5 and V is TRBV6-1; no firm D call. Trimming cost V 7 bases and J 1 base, with 4 bases left between them. CDR1 MNHNS and CDR2 SASEGT come from the germline V gene. CDR3 length: 11 amino acids. CDR3: CASTFQETQYF. The CDR3 coding sequence is TGTGCCAGCACGTTCCAAGAGACCCAGTACTTC.

Concerning this clone itself: Within the sample, other DNA sequences also encode this same CDR3. The chain joins TRBV20-1 to TRBJ2-5; possible D gene TRBD2, 5 bases. The CDR3 has 11 amino acids. Trimming left V 6 bases short and J 3 bases short, with 8 bases between. From germline, CDR1 is DFQATT and CDR2 SNEGSKA (reference sequence). CDR3 bases: TGCAGTGCCCGGGGAGAAGAGACCCAGTACTTC. This translates into CSARGEETQYF.

This clone has only one observation. The chain couples TRBV4-3 to TRBJ1-2; 9 bases match TRBD1. The CDR3 contains 15 residues. Germline V gives CDR1 LGHNA, CDR2 YSLEER. Losses at the gene ends were 3 bases for V and 7 bases for J; bases not matched to a gene: 9. CDR3 amino acids: CASSQIGGQGFGYTF. For the CDR3, the DNA is TGCGCCAGCAGCCAGATTGGGGGACAGGGCTTTGGCTACACCTTC.

This sequence joins TRBV7-2 and TRBJ2-3, with D perhaps TRBD2 (6 bases). The CDR3 spans 16 residues. V was cut by 0 bases and J by 1 base, with 11 bases left in between. Germline-derived CDR1 and CDR2 are SGHTA and FQGNSA. This CDR3 reads CASSLAPSGGTDTQYF. CDR3 nucleotide sequence: TGTGCCAGCAGCTTAGCTCCTTCGGGGGGCACAGATACGCAGTATTTT.

The V gene is TRBV7-2, the J gene TRBJ1-1; D remains unclear. V dropped 2 bases and J dropped 8 bases, with 9 bases sitting between them. Germline CDR1 SGHTA, CDR2 FQGNSA. CDR3 length: 12 residues. CDR3 bases: TGTGCCAGCAGCTTAAGGTCCAGGGAAGCTTTCTTT. Translation gives CASSLRSREAFF. The complete variable domain, with remaining parts taken from reference TRBV7-2 and TRBJ1-1, reads GAGVSQSPSNKVTEKGKDVELRCDPISGHTALYWYRQSLGQGLEFLIYFQGNSAPDKSGLPSDRFSAERTGGSVSTLTIQRTQQEDSAVYLCASSLRSREAFFGQGTRLTVV.

This clone was recorded only once. The chain combines TRBV25-1 with TRBJ1-2, with D possibly being TRBD1 (5 bases). This CDR3 spans 13 amino acids. The germline V gene has CDR1 MGHDK and CDR2 SYGVNS. Trimming stripped 1 base from V and 7 bases from J, with 10 bases between. The DNA of the CDR3 is TGTGCCAGCAGTGAATCTTTGGGGGGTGGCTACACCTTC. Residues: CASSESLGGGYTF.

The J gene is TRBJ1-1, the V gene TRBV11-3, with a possible D match to TRBD1 (6 bases). V shed 9 bases and J shed 3 bases, with 11 bases lying between them. CDR3 size: 12 residues. The V gene's germline CDR1 is SGHNT and CDR2 YENEEA. The CDR3: CASQQGYTEAFF. The CDR3 DNA follows: TGTGCCAGTCAACAGGGTTACACTGAAGCTTTCTTT.

The chain recombines TRBV19 with TRBJ2-1; 13 bases agree with TRBD2. The germline V gene encodes CDR1 LNHDA and CDR2 SQIVND (reference sequence). The CDR3 sequence is 16 residues long. The V gene end was trimmed by 4 bases and the J gene end by 7 bases; junction bases not matched to a gene: 7. CDR3 DNA: TGTGCCAGTAGTAGAAAGGGGACTAGCGGGACGAATGAGCAGTTCTTC. Translating it yields CASSRKGTSGTNEQFF.

J is TRBJ2-3 and V is TRBV7-9; D unresolved. The CDR3 has 13 residues. CDR1 is SEHNR, CDR2 FQNEAQ, per germline (reference sequence). V lost 1 base, J lost 2 bases, and 4 bases lay in between. This chain's CDR3 is CASSLDLTDTQYF. The CDR3 nucleotides read TGTGCCAGCAGCTTAGATCTCACAGATACGCAGTATTTT.

This clone was picked up a small number of times. DNA of the CDR3: TGTGCCAGCAGTGAAGAGGGGAGGTCTGGAAACACCATATATTTT. It is translated as CASSEEGRSGNTIYF. The chain combines TRBV6-1 with TRBJ1-3; D might be TRBD1 (5 bases). From germline, CDR1 is MNHNS and CDR2 SASEGT. Between the trimmed V and J ends, which lost 1 base and 1 base, there was a span of 8 bases. CDR3 length: 15 amino acids.

The gene calls are TRBV4-1 and TRBJ2-5; 7 nucleotides align to TRBD2. The ends lost 0 bases at V and 5 bases at J; junction bases unmatched: 12. The CDR3 covers 17 residues. Germline lookup yields CDR1 MGHRA and CDR2 YSYEKL. The CDR3 loop is CASSQDGGAGVQETQYF. In DNA form, the CDR3 reads TGCGCCAGCAGCCAAGATGGAGGGGCGGGAGTTCAGGAGACCCAGTACTTC.

The chain is built from TRBV29-1 and TRBJ2-1, with D unresolved. Per germline, CDR1 SQVTM and CDR2 ANQGSEA. V shed 3 bases and J shed 6 bases, with 9 bases lying between them. The CDR3 extends over 12 amino acids. The CDR3, as DNA: TGCAGCGTTGAGACTTTAGGCAATGAGCAGTTCTTC. It specifies CSVETLGNEQFF.

This clone was recorded once. The V call is TRBV19, the J call TRBJ1-4; D perhaps matches TRBD1 (5 bases). In germline, CDR1 is LNHDA, CDR2 SQIVND (reference sequence). The CDR3 length is 12 residues. Trimming removed 9 bases from V and 8 bases from J, with 13 bases in between. The CDR3 spells CASSRVREKLFF. Here the CDR3 DNA reads TGTGCCAGCTCCAGGGTGCGGGAAAAACTGTTTTTT.

The chain couples TRBV5-5 to TRBJ1-2; tentatively, D is TRBD1 (6 bases). The germline V gene has CDR1 SGHKS and CDR2 YYEKEE (reference sequence). Trimming removed 0 bases from V and 5 bases from J, with 17 bases in between. This CDR3 has 16 amino acids. The CDR3 sequence is CASSLVRQARLYGYTF. The CDR3, as DNA: TGTGCCAGCAGCTTGGTTCGACAGGCCCGCTTATATGGCTACACCTTC. The full variable domain, its missing parts supplied by reference TRBV5-5 and TRBJ1-2, is DAGVTQSPTHLIKTRGQQVTLRCSPISGHKSVSWYQQVLGQGPQFIFQYYEKEERGRGNFPDRFSARQFPNYSSELNVNALLLGDSALYLCASSLVRQARLYGYTFGSGTRLTVV.

A single count supports this clone. The chain joins TRBV19 to TRBJ2-1, with TRBD2 identical over 13 bases. Germline CDR1 is LNHDA and CDR2 is SQIVND (reference sequence). The CDR3 consists of 15 residues. With V trimmed by 5 bases and J by 10 bases, 8 bases remained unmatched. CDR3 DNA: TGTGCCAGTAGTCTCAGGACTAGCGGGAGCCAGGAGCAGTTCTTC. It yields the protein CASSLRTSGSQEQFF.